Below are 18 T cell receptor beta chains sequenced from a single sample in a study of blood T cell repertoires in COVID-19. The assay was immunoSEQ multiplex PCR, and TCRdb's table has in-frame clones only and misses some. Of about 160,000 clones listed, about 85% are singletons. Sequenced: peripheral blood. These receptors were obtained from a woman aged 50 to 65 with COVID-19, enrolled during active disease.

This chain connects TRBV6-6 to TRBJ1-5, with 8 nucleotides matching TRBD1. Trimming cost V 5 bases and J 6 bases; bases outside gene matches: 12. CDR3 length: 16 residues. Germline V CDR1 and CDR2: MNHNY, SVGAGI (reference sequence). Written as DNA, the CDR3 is TGTGCCAGCAGTCGAACAGGACAGGGTTCCGGTCAGCCCCAGCATTTT. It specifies CASSRTGQGSGQPQHF.

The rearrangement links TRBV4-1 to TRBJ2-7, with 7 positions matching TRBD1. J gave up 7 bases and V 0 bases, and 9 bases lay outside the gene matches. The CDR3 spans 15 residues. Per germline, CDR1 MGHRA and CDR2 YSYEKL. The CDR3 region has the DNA TGCGCCAGCAGCCAAGACCTGACAGGGCCAAGGGAGCAGTACTTC. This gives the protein CASSQDLTGPREQYF.

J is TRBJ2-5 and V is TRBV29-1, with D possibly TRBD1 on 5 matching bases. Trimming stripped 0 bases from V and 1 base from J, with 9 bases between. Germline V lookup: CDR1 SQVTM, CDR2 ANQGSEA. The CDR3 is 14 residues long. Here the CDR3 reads CSVEDPTGQETQYF. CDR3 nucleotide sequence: TGCAGCGTTGAAGATCCAACAGGCCAAGAGACCCAGTACTTC.

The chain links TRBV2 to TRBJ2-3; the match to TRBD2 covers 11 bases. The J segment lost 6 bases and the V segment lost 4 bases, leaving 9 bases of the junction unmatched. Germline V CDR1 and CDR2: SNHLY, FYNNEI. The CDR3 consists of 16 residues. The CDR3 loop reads CASSVGLAGGADTQYF. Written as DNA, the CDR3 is TGTGCCAGCAGTGTGGGTCTAGCGGGGGGCGCGGATACGCAGTATTTT.

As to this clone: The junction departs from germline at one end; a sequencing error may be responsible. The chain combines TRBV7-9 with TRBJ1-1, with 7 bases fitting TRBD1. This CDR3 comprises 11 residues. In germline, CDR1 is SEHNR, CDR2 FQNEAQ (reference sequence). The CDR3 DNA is TGTGCCAGCAGCTTGCTATGGGACAGCCCTTTT. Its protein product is CASSLLWDSPF. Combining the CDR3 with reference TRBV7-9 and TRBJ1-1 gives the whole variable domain DTGVSQNPRHKITKRGQNVTFRCDPISEHNRLYWYRQTLGQGPEFLTYFQNEAQLEKSRLLSDRFSAERPKGSFSTLEIQRTEQGDSAMYLCASSLLWDSPFGQGTRLTVV.

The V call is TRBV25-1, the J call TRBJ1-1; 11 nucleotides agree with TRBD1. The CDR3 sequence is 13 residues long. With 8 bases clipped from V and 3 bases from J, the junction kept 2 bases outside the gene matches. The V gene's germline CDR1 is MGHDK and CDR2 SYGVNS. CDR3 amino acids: CASGGQGDTEAFF. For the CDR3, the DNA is TGTGCCAGCGGGGGACAGGGGGACACTGAAGCTTTCTTT. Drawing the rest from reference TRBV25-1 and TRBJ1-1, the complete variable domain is EADIYQTPRYLVIGTGKKITLECSQTMGHDKMYWYQQDPGMELHLIHYSYGVNSTEKGDLSSESTVSRIRTEHFPLTLESARPSHTSQYLCASGGQGDTEAFFGQGTRLTVV.

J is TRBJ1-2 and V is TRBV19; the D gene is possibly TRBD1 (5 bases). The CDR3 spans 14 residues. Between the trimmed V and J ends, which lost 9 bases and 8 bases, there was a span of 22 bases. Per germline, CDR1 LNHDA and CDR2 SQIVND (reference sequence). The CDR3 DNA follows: TGTGCCAGCGAGCAGATACCTTCGGGGGAAGGCTACACCTTC. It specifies CASEQIPSGEGYTF.

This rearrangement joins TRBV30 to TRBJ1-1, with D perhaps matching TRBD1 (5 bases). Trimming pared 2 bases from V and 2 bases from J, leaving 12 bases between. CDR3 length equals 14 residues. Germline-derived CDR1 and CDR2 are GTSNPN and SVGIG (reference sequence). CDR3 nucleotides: TGTGCCTGGAGTTCGATGGGGGGTAACACTGAAGCTTTCTTT. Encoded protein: CAWSSMGGNTEAFF.

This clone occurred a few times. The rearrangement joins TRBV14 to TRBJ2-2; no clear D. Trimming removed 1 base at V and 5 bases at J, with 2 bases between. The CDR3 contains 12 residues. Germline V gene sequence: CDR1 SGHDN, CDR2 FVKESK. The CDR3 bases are TGTGCCAGCAGCCAAGTAACCGGGGAGCTGTTTTTT. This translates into CASSQVTGELFF.

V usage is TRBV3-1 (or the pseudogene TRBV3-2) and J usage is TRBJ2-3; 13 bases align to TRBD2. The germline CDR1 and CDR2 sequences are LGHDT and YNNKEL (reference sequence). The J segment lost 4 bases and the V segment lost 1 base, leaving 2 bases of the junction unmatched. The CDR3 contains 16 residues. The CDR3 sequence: CASSQVTSGGADTQYF. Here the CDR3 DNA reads TGTGCCAGCAGCCAAGTTACTAGCGGGGGGGCAGATACGCAGTATTTT.

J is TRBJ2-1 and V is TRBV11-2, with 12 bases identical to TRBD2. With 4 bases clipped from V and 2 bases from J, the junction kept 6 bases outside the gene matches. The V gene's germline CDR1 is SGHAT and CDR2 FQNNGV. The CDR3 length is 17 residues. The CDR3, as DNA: TGTGCCAGCAGCTCCAGACTAGCGGGGGACCCCTACAATGAGCAGTTCTTC. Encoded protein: CASSSRLAGDPYNEQFF.

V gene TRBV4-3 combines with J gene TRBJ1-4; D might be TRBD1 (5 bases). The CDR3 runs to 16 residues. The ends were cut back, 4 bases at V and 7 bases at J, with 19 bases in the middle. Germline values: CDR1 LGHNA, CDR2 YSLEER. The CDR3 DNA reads TGCGCCAGCAGCCGAGACCACGACCCGGGGGGTGAAAAACTGTTTTTT. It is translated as CASSRDHDPGGEKLFF.

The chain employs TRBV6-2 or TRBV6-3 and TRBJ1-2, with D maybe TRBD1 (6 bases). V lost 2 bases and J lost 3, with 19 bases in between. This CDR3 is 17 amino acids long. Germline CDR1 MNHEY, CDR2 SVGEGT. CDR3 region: CASSYTGPQTGHYGYTF. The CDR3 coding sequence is TGTGCCAGCAGTTACACCGGCCCCCAAACAGGGCACTATGGCTACACCTTC.

CDR3 protein: CASSAQGAGTGELFF. CDR3 DNA: TGTGCCAGCTCCGCACAGGGGGCAGGGACCGGGGAGCTGTTTTTT. The genes are TRBV6-4 and TRBJ2-2, with 9 positions matching TRBD1. After removal of 8 bases from V and 5 bases from J, the junction contained 9 bases not matched to a gene. The CDR3 loop spans 15 amino acids. CDR1 is MRHNA, CDR2 SNTAGT, per germline.

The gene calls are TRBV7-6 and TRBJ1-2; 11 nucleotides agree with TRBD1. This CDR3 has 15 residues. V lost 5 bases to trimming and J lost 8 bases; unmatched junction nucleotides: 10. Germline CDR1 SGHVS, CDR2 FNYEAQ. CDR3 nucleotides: TGTGCCAGCAGCAGCGGACAGGGGGCGATGGAGGGCTACACCTTC. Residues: CASSSGQGAMEGYTF.

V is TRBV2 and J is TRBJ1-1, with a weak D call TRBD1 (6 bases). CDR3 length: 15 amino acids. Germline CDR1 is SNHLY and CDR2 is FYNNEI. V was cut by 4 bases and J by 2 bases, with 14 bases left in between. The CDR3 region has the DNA TGTGCCAGCAGTGTGGTGGGGACACCAAACACTGAAGCTTTCTTT. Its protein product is CASSVVGTPNTEAFF.

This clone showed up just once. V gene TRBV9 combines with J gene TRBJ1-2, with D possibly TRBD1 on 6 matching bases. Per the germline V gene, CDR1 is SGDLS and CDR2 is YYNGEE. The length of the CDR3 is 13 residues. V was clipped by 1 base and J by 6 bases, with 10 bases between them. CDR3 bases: TGTGCCAGCAGCGTATTCCAGGGGAATGGCTACACCTTC. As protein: CASSVFQGNGYTF.

CDR3 loop: CASSFTQGNEQYF. In DNA, the CDR3 is TGTGCCAGCAGCTTTACACAGGGCAACGAGCAGTACTTC. The V gene is TRBV7-9, the J gene TRBJ2-7; maybe TRBD1 (6 bases). The length of the CDR3 is 13 residues. Germline V gene lookup returns CDR1 SEHNR and CDR2 FQNEAQ (reference sequence). With 3 bases removed from V and 5 bases from J, the gap between germline ends came to 11 bases.